Below, 7 T cell receptor beta chains from the same sample are listed, as sequenced in a study of tumor-infiltrating lymphocytes in primary liver carcinoma. A primer matching the constant region was used to make TCR beta cDNA from approximately 0.45 ug of total RNA. For TCR beta, libraries were produced by three nested multiplex PCR rounds using slightly modified ARM-PCR. TRBV1-TRBV30 forward primers paired with a C-beta reverse primer were used in the first two PCR rounds, which ran approximately 10 cycles each. Using its own MiXCR run on the multiplex PCR reads, TCRdb lists one record per CDR3 protein. The table records tens of thousands of distinct CDR3 sequences, about 73% of them present only once. Unsorted bulk tissue (roughly 18-32 mg) underwent RNA and DNA co-extraction. The sequenced sample was liver tumor tissue from sampling region 2. Documented subset: tumor region T2, inferior pole. The receptors were sampled from a man aged 40-50 years with primary liver carcinoma and hepatitis B virus infection.

In the case of this clonotype: In this CDR3 the conserved last residue, phenylalanine or tryptophan, is missing, so a read error is likely. V and J are TRBV4-2 and TRBJ1-2; weak D call: TRBD1 (6 bases). The germline V and J ends were trimmed by 9 bases and 5 bases, with 19 bases remaining between them. The CDR3 contains 14 residues. CDR1 LGHNA and CDR2 YNFKEQ come from the germline V gene. The CDR3 is CASGQDRTAYGYTL. The CDR3 DNA reads as TGTGCCAGTGGCCAAGATCGGACAGCATATGGCTACACCTTG.

The chain links TRBV5-1 to TRBJ2-6; 7 nucleotides agree with TRBD1. Trimming at V came to 6 bases and at J to 4 bases, leaving 22 bases not matched to a gene. CDR1 is SGHRS and CDR2 is YFSETQ in the germline V gene. CDR3 length: 20 residues. CDR3 amino acids: CASNSPKRGQSTRGANVLTF. The CDR3 bases are TGCGCCAGCAACTCCCCTAAAAGGGGACAGTCCACTCGGGGGGCCAACGTCCTGACTTTC.

Ten or more counts support this clonotype. The chain recombines TRBV5-6 with TRBJ2-7; 7 nucleotides agree with TRBD1. Trimming took 0 bases from V and 3 from J; bases not matched to a gene: 3. CDR3 length: 14 amino acids. The germline CDR1 and CDR2 sequences are SGHDT and YYEEEE. The CDR3 nucleotides read TGTGCCAGCAGCTTGGGGACAGGATACTACGAGCAGTACTTC. This codes for CASSLGTGYYEQYF.

On this clonotype: Compared with germline, one end of the junction differs, possibly owing to a read error. V usage is TRBV7-9 and J usage is TRBJ2-3; D is ambiguous. CDR3 size: 16 residues. Looked up from germline, CDR1 is SEHNR and CDR2 is FQNEAQ (reference sequence). In DNA form, the CDR3 reads TGTGCCAGCAGCTTAGAAACGTGGTGGGTCCACGATACGCAGTATTTC. Protein product: CASSLETWWVHDTQYF.

The chain joins TRBV29-1 to TRBJ2-7, with D possibly matching TRBD2 (5 bases). Germline loops: CDR1 SQVTM, CDR2 ANQGSEA. CDR3 length: 12 amino acids. Here the CDR3 reads CTEGWSNHEQYF. As DNA, the CDR3 is TGCACCGAGGGTTGGAGTAATCACGAGCAGTACTTC.

In the case of this clonotype: One end of the junction is discordant with germline, which a read error may explain. The gene calls are TRBV11-2 and TRBJ2-7, with D perhaps matching TRBD1 or TRBD2 (6 bases each). The V gene's germline CDR1 is SGHAT and CDR2 FQNNGV. The CDR3 has 12 amino acids. The CDR3 coding sequence is TGTGCCAGCAGTCCCGGGGGCTTCGGGCAATACTTT. This gives the protein CASSPGGFGQYF.

On this clonotype itself: A read error may produce the germline difference seen at one junction end. The chain is built from TRBV4-1 and TRBJ1-5; D is ambiguous. Germline assignment: CDR1 MGHRA and CDR2 YSYEKL. The CDR3 covers 15 residues. The CDR3 coding sequence is TGCACCAGCAGTCCCATAGAGAGGTGCAATCAGCCCCAGCATTTT. It codes for CTSSPIERCNQPQHF.